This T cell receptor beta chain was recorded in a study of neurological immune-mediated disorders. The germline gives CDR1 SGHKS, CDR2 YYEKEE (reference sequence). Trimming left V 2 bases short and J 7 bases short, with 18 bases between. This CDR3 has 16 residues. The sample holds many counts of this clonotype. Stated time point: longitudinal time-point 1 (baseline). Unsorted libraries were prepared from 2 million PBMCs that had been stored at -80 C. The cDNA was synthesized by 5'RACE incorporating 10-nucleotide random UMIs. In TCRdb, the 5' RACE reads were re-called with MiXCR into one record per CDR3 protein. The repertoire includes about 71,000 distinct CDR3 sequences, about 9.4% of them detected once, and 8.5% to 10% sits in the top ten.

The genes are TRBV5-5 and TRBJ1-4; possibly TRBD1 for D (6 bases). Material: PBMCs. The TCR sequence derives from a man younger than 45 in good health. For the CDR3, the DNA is TGTGCCAGCAGCTTTCCCTCTGGGGGCGATAGTGAAAAACTGTTTTTT. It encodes CASSFPSGGDSEKLFF. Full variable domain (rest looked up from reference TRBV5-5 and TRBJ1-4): DAGVTQSPTHLIKTRGQQVTLRCSPISGHKSVSWYQQVLGQGPQFIFQYYEKEERGRGNFPDRFSARQFPNYSSELNVNALLLGDSALYLCASSFPSGGDSEKLFFGSGTQLSVL.